This TCR beta chain is from a study of blood T cell repertoires in COVID-19. This clone was seen more than once but under ten times. Sequencing used immunoSEQ multiplex PCR; TCRdb keeps in-frame clones, though not all of them. The sample includes 70,000 to 100,000 clones, around 75% seen only once; the top ten take around 4.5%. V lost 6 bases, J lost 5 bases, and 7 bases lay in between. The CDR3 spans 11 residues. CDR1 SGHTA and CDR2 FQGNSA come from the germline V gene. The chain recombines TRBV7-2 with TRBJ2-5; no clear D gene. The sequenced sample consisted of peripheral blood. The TCR originated in a woman aged 45-65 years with acute or convalescent COVID-19. CDR3 in amino acids: CASSFGETQYF. The CDR3 DNA is TGTGCCAGCAGTTTCGGGGAGACCCAGTACTTC.